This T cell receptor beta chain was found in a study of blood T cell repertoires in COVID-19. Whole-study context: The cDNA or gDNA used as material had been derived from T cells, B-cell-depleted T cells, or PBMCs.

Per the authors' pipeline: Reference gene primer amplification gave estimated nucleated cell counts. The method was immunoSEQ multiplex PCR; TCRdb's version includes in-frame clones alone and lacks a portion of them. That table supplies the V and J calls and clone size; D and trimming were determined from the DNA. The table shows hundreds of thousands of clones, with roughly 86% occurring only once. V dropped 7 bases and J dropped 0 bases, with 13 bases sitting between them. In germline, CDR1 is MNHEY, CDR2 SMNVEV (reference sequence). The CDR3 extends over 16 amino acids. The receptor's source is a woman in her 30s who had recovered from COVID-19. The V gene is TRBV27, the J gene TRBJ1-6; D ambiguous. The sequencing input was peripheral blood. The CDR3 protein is CASTQSQSSYNSPLHF. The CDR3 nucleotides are TGTGCCAGCACCCAGTCCCAAAGCTCCTATAATTCACCCCTCCACTTT.